This T cell receptor beta chain was found in a study of graft-versus-host responses after intestinal transplantation. Study-level information: Recipients across the board were started on anti-thymocyte globulin induction, then kept on tacrolimus and steroids for around 3 years. Study-wide points: GvH clones were found in recipient marrow; some appeared first in ileum or blood. Early after transplant, HvG declines were associated with peak levels of circulating GvH clones.

Germline assignment: CDR1 MNHEY and CDR2 SMNVEV (reference sequence). This CDR3 contains 13 residues. Trimming cost V 5 bases and J 1 base, with 8 bases left between them. The method was immunoSEQ multiplex PCR; TCRdb's version includes in-frame clones alone and lacks a portion of them. The sample contains about 97,000 clones, more than 80% of which appear only once. This clone was observed once. The antigen is undetermined. The V call is TRBV27, the J call TRBJ1-1, with D possibly TRBD1 on 5 matching bases. The clonotype comes from a human patient who received an intestinal transplant, so some T cells may come from the graft donor. The sequenced sample was PBMCs, obtained 450 to 480 days after intestinal transplant. The CDR3 nucleotides read TGTGCCAGCAGTGCCGACAGGAACACTGAAGCTTTCTTT. Amino acid sequence: CASSADRNTEAFF.